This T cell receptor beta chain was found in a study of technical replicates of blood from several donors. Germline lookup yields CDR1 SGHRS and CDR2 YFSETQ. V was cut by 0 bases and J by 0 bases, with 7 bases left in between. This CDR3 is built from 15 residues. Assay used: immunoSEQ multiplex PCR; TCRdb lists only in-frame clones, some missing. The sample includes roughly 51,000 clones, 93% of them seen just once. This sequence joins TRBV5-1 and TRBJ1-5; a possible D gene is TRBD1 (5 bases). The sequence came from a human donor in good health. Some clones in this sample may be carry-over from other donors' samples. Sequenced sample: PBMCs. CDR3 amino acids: CASSLEGISNQPQHF. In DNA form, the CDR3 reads TGCGCCAGCAGCTTGGAGGGGATTAGCAATCAGCCCCAGCATTTT.